The rows below give T cell receptor beta chains drawn from one sample of a study of blood T cell repertoires in COVID-19. Profiled with immunoSEQ multiplex PCR; TCRdb holds only in-frame clones, not every one. The table includes about 210,000 clones, roughly nine tenths detected once. Sequenced material: peripheral blood. These receptors all stem from a man aged 30 to 45 with acute or convalescent COVID-19. The conserved cysteine and the conserved F or W are not part of the CDR3 here.

v_call	cdr3_aa
TRBV2	ASSEARQTSTDTQY
TRBV5-4	ASSLAGASGDNEQF
TRBV15	ATSFSGRKY
TRBV27	ASRTTGGAGFAEKQY
TRBV27	ASSNVPPGQGAREQY
TRBV25-1	ASSEPGNEQY
TRBV6-5	ASRTHRQQGREQF
TRBV20-1	SASPTVRGRIY
TRBV28	ASSPSGGLGETQY
TRBV5-1	ASSLGSSRETQY
TRBV11-2	ASSLLTSNTYEQY
TRBV30	AWTRDNEQF
TRBV20-1	SAAPGTEAF
TRBV7-9	ASSLGGTGSFGYT
TRBV24-1	ATSDPRTSGSSYNEQF
TRBV3-1/TRBV3-2	ASSQGQATGRKT
TRBV7-2	ASSLSGRVTGELF
TRBV7-8	ASSSGGGGSQY